This is a list of T cell receptor beta chains from one sample in a study of T cells in narcolepsy. Profiling relied on immunoSEQ multiplex PCR, and the TCRdb table lists in-frame clones only, not all of them. The profile shows tens of thousands of clones, roughly 80% of them singletons. Sample: memory (CD45RA-) CD4+ T cells from blood. These receptors were obtained from a human donor in good health. The CDR3 runs from the conserved cysteine through the conserved F or W. The D gene is left open where the match is weak. Size is stated for part of the rows, as once, few or many counts, or as a class when the clone is expanded.

clone_size j_call v_call d_call cdr3_nt cdr3_aa
. TRBJ2-3 TRBV19 TRBD2 TGTGCCAGTAGTATAACGGGACTAGCGCCTACTAGCACAGATACGCAGTATTTT CASSITGLAPTSTDTQYF
. TRBJ2-5 TRBV6-6 TRBD1 TGTGCCAGCAGTTACGGGACAGCAGAGACCCAGTACTTC CASSYGTAETQYF
. TRBJ2-2 TRBV4-3 . TGCGCCAGCAGCCAAGATTTCTCCGGGGAGCTGTTTTTT CASSQDFSGELFF
. TRBJ2-1 TRBV10-1 TRBD1 TGCGCCAGCAGCAGACAGGGCTCGGCCCATGAGCAGTTCTTC CASSRQGSAHEQFF
. TRBJ2-2 TRBV5-4 . TGTGCCAGCAGCTTGGCTACATACGGGGAGCTGTTTTTT CASSLATYGELFF
few TRBJ2-7 TRBV6-6 TRBD1 TGTGCCAGCAGTTACGGGGACAGGAAAGGGGGCGAGCAGTACTTC CASSYGDRKGGEQYF
. TRBJ2-5 TRBV18 . TGTGCCAGCTCACCGGAGAACCAAGAGACCCAGTACTTC CASSPENQETQYF
few TRBJ1-6 TRBV27 . TGTGCCAGCAGCCTGGGAGGGGGATCCTATAATTCACCCCTCCACTTT CASSLGGGSYNSPLHF
. TRBJ2-2 TRBV6-5 . TGTGCCAGCAGTTATTCACTTACCAACACCGGGGAGCTGTTTTTT CASSYSLTNTGELFF
few TRBJ2-5 TRBV7-2 TRBD1 TGTGCCAGCGGGAATAGACAGGGGGGAGGGGAGACCCAGTACTTC CASGNRQGGGETQYF
once TRBJ2-3 TRBV5-1 TRBD1 TGCGCCAGCAGCGGGGGGACAGGGGTCGAAACAGATACGCAGTATTTT CASSGGTGVETDTQYF
. TRBJ2-5 TRBV9 . TGTGCCAGCAGCGCTGTCTCGGAGACCCAGTACTTC CASSAVSETQYF
. TRBJ2-7 TRBV28 . TGTGCCAGCAGCCAGGAGTACGAGCAGTACTTC CASSQEYEQYF
. TRBJ1-4 TRBV19 . TGTGCCAGTAGTATAGCTGGTACCGTTAATGAAAAACTGTTTTTT CASSIAGTVNEKLFF
. TRBJ1-4 TRBV7-2 . TGTGCCAGCAGTTTCTCGGGGGTGGTACGAGGGGAAAAACTGTTTTTT CASSFSGVVRGEKLFF
once TRBJ1-2 TRBV5-1 TRBD1 TGCGCCAGCAGTCTTGAAAGGCTCAGGGGGCTAGGAAGCCCCAATGGCTACACCTTC CASSLERLRGLGSPNGYTF